This is a list of T cell receptor beta chains from one sample in a study of T cell changes during pregnancy in multiple sclerosis. Generated by immunoSEQ multiplex PCR, the TCRdb table keeps only in-frame clones and is missing some. The table records about 79,000 clones, 85% to 95% of them present only once. The source material was CD4+ T cells from peripheral blood mononuclear cells, sampled in the second trimester of pregnancy. Receptors originate from a female donor with multiple sclerosis, enrolled in a pregnancy study. Each CDR3 is given with its conserved first and last residue. A D gene is named only where the DNA matches it firmly. Size values are once, few and many counts, or a class for expanded clones, and some rows have none.

cdr3_aa: CASSLGRIGGLPETQYF
cdr3_nt: TGTGCCAGCAGCCTGGGGAGGATCGGGGGGCTACCGGAGACCCAGTACTTC
j_call: TRBJ2-5
clone_size: .
d_call: .
v_call: TRBV7-8

cdr3_aa: CASRPEPTGISYEQYF
cdr3_nt: TGTGCCAGCAGACCTGAACCAACAGGAATCTCCTACGAGCAGTACTTC
j_call: TRBJ2-7
clone_size: .
d_call: .
v_call: TRBV13

cdr3_aa: CASSPSPDGGYTF
cdr3_nt: TGTGCCAGCTCACCAAGCCCCGATGGTGGCTACACCTTC
j_call: TRBJ1-2
clone_size: .
d_call: .
v_call: TRBV18

cdr3_aa: CASSEVGRGNYNEQFF
cdr3_nt: TGTGCCAGCAGTGAAGTCGGGCGGGGAAACTACAATGAGCAGTTCTTC
j_call: TRBJ2-1
clone_size: .
d_call: .
v_call: TRBV2

cdr3_aa: CASSFPGVGGYTF
cdr3_nt: TGTGCCAGCAGCTTTCCAGGGGTAGGTGGCTACACCTTC
j_call: TRBJ1-2
clone_size: .
d_call: .
v_call: TRBV5-6

cdr3_aa: CASSQELQGRWKRTEAFF
cdr3_nt: TGCGCCAGCAGCCAAGAGCTACAGGGGAGGTGGAAGCGGACTGAAGCTTTCTTT
j_call: TRBJ1-1
clone_size: .
d_call: TRBD1
v_call: TRBV4-1

cdr3_aa: CASSLSGGGFQETQYF
cdr3_nt: TGTGCCAGCAGCTTAAGTGGGGGCGGCTTCCAAGAGACCCAGTACTTC
j_call: TRBJ2-5
clone_size: .
d_call: .
v_call: TRBV7-3

cdr3_aa: CATSRGDGTPFGYTF
cdr3_nt: TGTGCCACCAGCAGAGGGGACGGGACACCATTTGGCTACACCTTC
j_call: TRBJ1-2
clone_size: .
d_call: .
v_call: TRBV15

cdr3_aa: CASSQGQTLLGEKLFF
cdr3_nt: TGCGCCAGCAGCCAAGGCCAAACGCTGCTCGGGGAAAAACTGTTTTTT
j_call: TRBJ1-4
clone_size: .
d_call: .
v_call: TRBV4-1

cdr3_aa: CAINRAGVKDTQYF
cdr3_nt: TGTGCCATCAATCGGGCGGGAGTAAAGGATACGCAGTATTTT
j_call: TRBJ2-3
clone_size: .
d_call: TRBD2
v_call: TRBV10-3

cdr3_aa: CASSRTGIYEQYF
cdr3_nt: TGTGCCAGCAGCCGGACAGGGATCTACGAGCAGTACTTC
j_call: TRBJ2-7
clone_size: .
d_call: TRBD1
v_call: TRBV13

cdr3_aa: CATSRATGQGASNQPQHF
cdr3_nt: TGTGCCACCAGCAGAGCGACAGGGCAAGGGGCTAGCAATCAGCCCCAGCATTTT
j_call: TRBJ1-5
clone_size: few
d_call: TRBD1
v_call: TRBV15

cdr3_aa: CASSPQGREGPIQYF
cdr3_nt: TGTGCCAGCTCACCACAGGGGCGGGAGGGCCCCATTCAGTACTTC
j_call: TRBJ2-4
clone_size: .
d_call: TRBD2
v_call: TRBV18

cdr3_aa: CASSLGGDRAILGYTF
cdr3_nt: TGTGCCAGCAGCTTAGGGGGGGACAGGGCCATCCTTGGCTACACCTTC
j_call: TRBJ1-2
clone_size: .
d_call: TRBD1
v_call: TRBV7-9

cdr3_aa: CASRRTRGGEQYF
cdr3_nt: TGTGCCAGCAGGCGCACCCGGGGGGGGGAGCAGTACTTC
j_call: TRBJ2-7
clone_size: .
d_call: TRBD2
v_call: TRBV28

cdr3_aa: CASSLVSRAYEQYF
cdr3_nt: TGTGCCAGCAGCTTGGTTAGCCGAGCCTACGAGCAGTACTTC
j_call: TRBJ2-7
clone_size: .
d_call: .
v_call: TRBV5-6

cdr3_aa: CASSLGEQVYGYTF
cdr3_nt: TGCGCCAGCAGCTTGGGGGAACAGGTCTATGGCTACACCTTC
j_call: TRBJ1-2
clone_size: .
d_call: .
v_call: TRBV5-1

cdr3_aa: CASRMQGTETQYF
cdr3_nt: TGTGCCAGTCGAATGCAGGGGACCGAGACCCAGTACTTC
j_call: TRBJ2-5
clone_size: .
d_call: .
v_call: TRBV19

cdr3_aa: CAAGKGETDTQYF
cdr3_nt: TGTGCCGCAGGGAAGGGGGAAACAGATACGCAGTATTTT
j_call: TRBJ2-3
clone_size: .
d_call: .
v_call: TRBV15

cdr3_aa: CASSLSGFNEQFF
cdr3_nt: TGTGCCAGCAGTTTATCAGGCTTTAATGAGCAGTTCTTC
j_call: TRBJ2-1
clone_size: .
d_call: .
v_call: TRBV28

cdr3_aa: CASSFLTSGASSYEQYF
cdr3_nt: TGTGCCAGCAGTTTCCTTACTAGCGGGGCGAGCTCCTACGAGCAGTACTTC
j_call: TRBJ2-7
clone_size: .
d_call: TRBD2
v_call: TRBV28

cdr3_aa: CASSFRRDRGHNEQFF
cdr3_nt: TGTGCCAGCAGTTTTAGGCGGGACAGGGGGCACAATGAGCAGTTCTTC
j_call: TRBJ2-1
clone_size: .
d_call: TRBD1
v_call: TRBV28

cdr3_aa: CASRWMRLGANTGELFF
cdr3_nt: TGTGCCAGCAGGTGGATGCGGCTTGGAGCGAACACCGGGGAGCTGTTTTTT
j_call: TRBJ2-2
clone_size: .
d_call: .
v_call: TRBV5-8

cdr3_aa: CASSRRDRDSPGQFF
cdr3_nt: TGTGCCAGTAGTAGGAGGGACAGGGATTCCCCGGGGCAGTTCTTC
j_call: TRBJ2-1
clone_size: .
d_call: TRBD1
v_call: TRBV19

cdr3_aa: CASRRTSGYNEQFF
cdr3_nt: TGTGCCAGCAGACGGACTAGCGGCTACAATGAGCAGTTCTTC
j_call: TRBJ2-1
clone_size: .
d_call: TRBD2
v_call: TRBV14

cdr3_aa: CASSSGGAGTQYF
cdr3_nt: TGTGCCAGTAGTAGCGGGGGGGCAGGGACCCAGTACTTC
j_call: TRBJ2-5
clone_size: .
d_call: TRBD2
v_call: TRBV19

cdr3_aa: CASSLMGATEAFF
cdr3_nt: TGTGCCAGCAGCTTGATGGGGGCCACTGAAGCTTTCTTT
j_call: TRBJ1-1
clone_size: .
d_call: .
v_call: TRBV7-3

cdr3_aa: CASSTTLERNTEAFF
cdr3_nt: TGTGCCAGCAGCACCACACTGGAGAGGAACACTGAAGCTTTCTTT
j_call: TRBJ1-1
clone_size: .
d_call: .
v_call: TRBV13

cdr3_aa: CASSLGGSYEQYF
cdr3_nt: TGTGCCAGCAGCTTAGGCGGGAGCTACGAGCAGTACTTC
j_call: TRBJ2-7
clone_size: .
d_call: TRBD2
v_call: TRBV11-1

cdr3_aa: CAISESLSTDTQYF
cdr3_nt: TGTGCCATCAGTGAGTCTCTTTCCACAGATACGCAGTATTTT
j_call: TRBJ2-3
clone_size: .
d_call: .
v_call: TRBV10-3

cdr3_aa: CASSIDRGNSPLHF
cdr3_nt: TGTGCCAGTAGTATTGACAGGGGTAATTCACCCCTCCACTTT
j_call: TRBJ1-6
clone_size: few
d_call: TRBD1
v_call: TRBV19

cdr3_aa: CASSPGGTGSYEQYF
cdr3_nt: TGTGCCAGCAGCCCAGGCGGGACAGGGTCCTACGAGCAGTACTTC
j_call: TRBJ2-7
clone_size: .
d_call: TRBD1
v_call: TRBV7-6

cdr3_aa: CASRPGQGAGGYTF
cdr3_nt: TGTGCCAGCAGGCCGGGACAGGGGGCGGGGGGCTACACCTTC
j_call: TRBJ1-2
clone_size: .
d_call: TRBD1
v_call: TRBV28

cdr3_aa: CASLHDWLAGGDIYNEQFF
cdr3_nt: TGTGCCAGCCTCCATGATTGGCTAGCGGGAGGAGATATCTACAATGAGCAGTTCTTC
j_call: TRBJ2-1
clone_size: .
d_call: TRBD2
v_call: TRBV2

cdr3_aa: CASSQETASRQETQYF
cdr3_nt: TGCGCCAGCAGCCAAGAAACGGCTAGCCGACAAGAGACCCAGTACTTC
j_call: TRBJ2-5
clone_size: .
d_call: .
v_call: TRBV4-3

cdr3_aa: CASSPRGDLNTEAFF
cdr3_nt: TGTGCCAGCAGCCCCCGCGGAGACCTTAACACTGAAGCTTTCTTT
j_call: TRBJ1-1
clone_size: .
d_call: .
v_call: TRBV7-9

cdr3_aa: CASSLNRWTGGLYGYTF
cdr3_nt: TGTGCCAGCAGCTTAAACCGGTGGACAGGGGGCCTCTATGGCTACACCTTC
j_call: TRBJ1-2
clone_size: .
d_call: TRBD1
v_call: TRBV7-9

cdr3_aa: CASSGGGSASSYNEQFF
cdr3_nt: TGTGCCAGCAGTGGGGGGGGAAGCGCTAGCTCCTACAATGAGCAGTTCTTC
j_call: TRBJ2-1
clone_size: .
d_call: TRBD2
v_call: TRBV25-1

cdr3_aa: CASSSGQGPAHNQETQYF
cdr3_nt: TGTGCCAGCAGCTCTGGACAGGGGCCAGCCCATAACCAAGAGACCCAGTACTTC
j_call: TRBJ2-5
clone_size: once
d_call: TRBD1
v_call: TRBV7-9

cdr3_aa: CASSLAPGKNIQYF
cdr3_nt: TGTGCCAGCAGCTTAGCGCCGGGCAAAAACATTCAGTACTTC
j_call: TRBJ2-4
clone_size: .
d_call: .
v_call: TRBV7-2

cdr3_aa: CASSLGEGTEAFF
cdr3_nt: TGTGCCAGCAGTTTGGGGGAGGGCACTGAAGCTTTCTTT
j_call: TRBJ1-1
clone_size: few
d_call: .
v_call: TRBV27

cdr3_aa: CASSGRTGFIDTQYF
cdr3_nt: TGCGCCAGCAGCGGACGGACAGGGTTCATCGATACGCAGTATTTT
j_call: TRBJ2-3
clone_size: .
d_call: TRBD1
v_call: TRBV5-1

cdr3_aa: CASSPSQNTGELFF
cdr3_nt: TGTGCCAGCAGCCCATCACAGAACACCGGGGAGCTGTTTTTT
j_call: TRBJ2-2
clone_size: .
d_call: .
v_call: TRBV4-2

cdr3_aa: CASSSTGALPNQPQHF
cdr3_nt: TGTGCCAGCAGTTCTACAGGGGCCCTTCCCAATCAGCCCCAGCATTTT
j_call: TRBJ1-5
clone_size: once
d_call: TRBD1
v_call: TRBV27